Below, one TCR beta chain is given with its context. Its antigen is still unknown. The data were obtained in a study of vaccination effects on CD4 cells after COVID-19. Produced via immunoSEQ multiplex PCR; TCRdb's table is partial and in-frame only. The table lists around 37,000 clones, 73% of them singletons. This CDR3 is 14 amino acids long. CDR1 MDHEN and CDR2 SYDVKM come from the germline V gene. The trim removed 6 bases at V and 4 bases at J, leaving 4 bases unmatched. Study findings and constraints: Spike-reactive clones present post-vaccine in convalescents were predominantly new vaccine-induced clones. Among infection- and vaccine-induced clones, marked clonal contraction occurred late after vaccination.

ViraFEST expansion of antigen-specific CD4+ T cells with viral peptide pools preceded sequencing. After less than 11 days in culture, the CD4+ T cells were isolated. A positive SARS-CoV-2 PCR test fell between March and December 2020. Wells containing approximately 2 million PBMC each were cultured with 10 IU/ml IL-2 and 8 to 10 ug/ml peptides. Half-medium exchanges with IL-2 medium took place on days 3 and 7. The receptor's source is a human donor who had a prior SARS-CoV-2 infection. This specimen was CD4+ T cells from PBMCs cultured with a peptide pool, taken before COVID-19 vaccination. This chain uses TRBV28 with TRBJ2-7, with 12 nucleotides matching TRBD1. Here the CDR3 reads CASRGTGGRYEQYF. CDR3 coding DNA: TGTGCCAGCAGGGGGACAGGGGGCAGGTACGAGCAGTACTTC.